The 23 T cell receptor beta chains presented below share a single source sample, sequenced in a study of cytomegalovirus exposure and HLA in healthy donors. Amplification used 60 Vbeta primers and 13 Jbeta primers. Assay used: immunoSEQ multiplex PCR; TCRdb lists only in-frame clones, some missing. This table has 150,000 to 200,000 clones, around four fifths appearing once. The sample comprised PBMCs. These TCRs come from a woman under 40 in good health and CMV-seronegative.

V and J are TRBV29-1 and TRBJ1-5, with 8 bases that match TRBD1. The ends lost 7 bases at V and 3 bases at J; junction bases unmatched: 5. The V gene's germline CDR1 is SQVTM and CDR2 ANQGSEA. This CDR3 has 13 residues. The CDR3 region is CSARTGINQPQHF. DNA for the CDR3: TGCAGCGCCCGGACAGGGATCAATCAGCCCCAGCATTTT.

This clone showed up just a few times. The J gene is TRBJ1-2, the V gene TRBV19; D ambiguous. Trimming shortened V by 6 bases and J by 3 bases, and 11 bases separated the two germline ends. Per the germline V gene, CDR1 is LNHDA and CDR2 is SQIVND (reference sequence). The CDR3 contains 13 residues. CDR3 region: CASRATTDYGYTF. The CDR3 region has the DNA TGTGCCAGTAGGGCGACTACGGACTATGGCTACACCTTC.

This rearrangement joins TRBV2 to TRBJ2-7, with TRBD1 identical over 9 bases. Germline V lookup: CDR1 SNHLY, CDR2 FYNNEI. The ends lost 5 bases at V and 7 bases at J; junction bases unmatched: 12. The CDR3 length is 15 residues. The CDR3 DNA reads as TGTGCCAGCAGTCGCGGGACAGGGTTTATGGGGGAGCAGTACTTC. This codes for CASSRGTGFMGEQYF.

The J gene is TRBJ2-7, the V gene TRBV7-9, with D tentatively TRBD1 (6 bases). The germline CDR1 and CDR2 sequences are SEHNR and FQNEAQ (reference sequence). The CDR3 has 16 residues. V was clipped by 5 bases and J by 3 bases, with 20 bases between them. The chain's CDR3 is CASSPAVGTPNYEQYF. CDR3 DNA: TGTGCCAGCAGCCCGGCAGTCGGGACACCCAACTACGAGCAGTACTTC.

This rearrangement joins TRBV6-6 to TRBJ1-5; D perhaps matches TRBD1 (5 bases). There are 14 residues in the CDR3. Deletions cut 7 bases from V and 2 bases from J, with 12 bases between. The germline V gene has CDR1 MNHNY and CDR2 SVGAGI (reference sequence). The CDR3 protein is CASISGGRNQPQHF. In DNA, the CDR3 is TGTGCCAGCATCTCGGGGGGTCGCAATCAGCCCCAGCATTTT.

The V gene is TRBV5-8, the J gene TRBJ2-7; a weak D match, TRBD1 (6 bases). Germline CDR1 reads SGHTS; CDR2 reads YDEGEE. The CDR3 loop spans 14 amino acids. Trimming left V 4 bases short and J 3 bases short, with 14 bases between. CDR3 DNA sequence: TGTGCCAGCAGCGGGGTTGGGGGCTTCTACGAGCAGTACTTC. Protein sequence: CASSGVGGFYEQYF.

The chain links TRBV5-4 to TRBJ2-5, with 8 bases aligning to TRBD1. Per germline, CDR1 SGHNT and CDR2 YYREEE (reference sequence). With 2 bases clipped from V and 2 bases from J, the junction kept 8 bases outside the gene matches. CDR3 length equals 16 residues. In nucleotides, the CDR3 is TGTGCCAGCAGCTTCCCAGGGGGCGAATTACAAGAGACCCAGTACTTC. Residues: CASSFPGGELQETQYF.

The V gene is TRBV20-1, the J gene TRBJ1-1; D unclear. The CDR3 extends over 11 amino acids. V lost 5 bases, J lost 2 bases, and 6 bases lay in between. CDR1 is DFQATT, CDR2 SNEGSKA, per germline (reference sequence). CDR3 bases: TGCAGTGCTCAAACTAACACTGAAGCTTTCTTT. Protein sequence: CSAQTNTEAFF.

The rearrangement uses TRBV19 and TRBJ1-1; possibly TRBD1 for D (5 bases). V dropped 6 bases and J dropped 4 bases, with 12 bases sitting between them. Germline CDR1 and CDR2: LNHDA and SQIVND (reference sequence). The CDR3 has 13 amino acids. The CDR3 nucleotides are TGTGCCAGTAGCAGGATCGGGGGCACTGAAGCTTTCTTT. It codes for CASSRIGGTEAFF.

The chain carries TRBV2 and TRBJ1-6; D remains ambiguous. Germline-derived CDR1 and CDR2 are SNHLY and FYNNEI. Trimming took off 8 bases at V and 7 bases at J, with 12 bases between the two ends. This CDR3 contains 13 residues. The CDR3 nucleotides are TGTGCCAGCGGCGGGCAGGCAAATTCACCCCTCCACTTT. Translating it yields CASGGQANSPLHF.

A few counts support this clone. This chain links TRBV7-2 with TRBJ2-1, with D possibly matching TRBD2 (6 bases). The CDR3 has 14 residues. Trimming stripped 4 bases from V and 2 bases from J, with 9 bases between. Germline CDR1 is SGHTA and CDR2 is FQGNSA. CDR3 DNA sequence: TGTGCCAGCAGCTATACGGGGGCCTACAATGAGCAGTTCTTC. Protein sequence: CASSYTGAYNEQFF.

This clone has a single count. The chain recombines TRBV6-5 with TRBJ2-7; no firm D call. CDR3 length: 14 residues. V lost 6 bases to trimming and J lost 2 bases, with 14 bases between them. Germline V lookup: CDR1 MNHEY, CDR2 SVGAGI. This CDR3 reads CASSSTLGTYEQYF. As DNA, the CDR3 is TGTGCCAGCAGCTCGACTCTAGGAACCTACGAGCAGTACTTC.

The chain combines TRBV5-1 with TRBJ1-1, with TRBD1 matching 10 bases. Trimming cost V 4 bases and J 1 base; bases outside gene matches: 7. CDR1 is SGHRS, CDR2 YFSETQ, per germline. The CDR3 covers 16 residues. The CDR3 reads CASSPRDRGGNTEAFF. CDR3 DNA: TGCGCCAGCAGCCCCCGGGACAGGGGTGGGAACACTGAAGCTTTCTTT.

As regards this clone: The junction departs from germline at one end; a sequencing error may be responsible. CDR3 coding DNA: TGTGCCAGCAGTGACCCGGGACAGGGGGACTTC. Encoded protein: CASSDPGQGDF. The J gene is TRBJ2-7, the V gene TRBV6-1; 11 nucleotides agree with TRBD1. Germline assignment: CDR1 MNHNS and CDR2 SASEGT. This CDR3 has 11 amino acids.

The table lists this clone with a few counts. The CDR3 sequence: CASSPTTGTGAEAFF. The CDR3 nucleotides read TGTGCCAGCTCACCTACTACCGGGACAGGGGCTGAAGCTTTCTTT. The V and J genes are TRBV18 and TRBJ1-1, with 10 positions matching TRBD1. From germline, CDR1 is KGHSH and CDR2 LQKENI. The junction had 7 bases not matched to a gene; V was cut back by 3 bases and J by 6 bases. The CDR3 contains 15 residues. Filled out from reference TRBV18 and TRBJ1-1, the complete variable domain reads NAGVMQNPRHLVRRRGQEARLRCSPMKGHSHVYWYRQLPEEGLKFMVYLQKENIIDESGMPKERFSAEFPKEGPSILRIQQVVRGDSAAYFCASSPTTGTGAEAFFGQGTRLTVV.

The rearrangement uses TRBV5-1 and TRBJ2-3; TRBD2 matches 9 bases. Per germline, CDR1 SGHRS and CDR2 YFSETQ. V trimming: 6 bases; J trimming: 3 bases; junction bases outside the gene matches: 8. The CDR3 runs 15 residues. CDR3 nucleotide sequence: TGCGCCAGCAAGACGGGGCTAGCGGGGACAGATACGCAGTATTTT. This gives the protein CASKTGLAGTDTQYF. Together with reference TRBV5-1 and TRBJ2-3, the CDR3 gives the full variable domain: KAGVTQTPRYLIKTRGQQVTLSCSPISGHRSVSWYQQTPGQGLQFLFEYFSETQRNKGNFPGRFSGRQFSNSRSEMNVSTLELGDSALYLCASKTGLAGTDTQYFGPGTRLTVL.

This clone was detected only a few times. The chain employs TRBV19 and TRBJ2-7, with a weak D call TRBD2 (7 bases). The CDR3 sequence is 17 residues long. Trimming took 4 bases from V and 2 from J, leaving 21 bases between them. Germline-derived CDR1 and CDR2 are LNHDA and SQIVND (reference sequence). CDR3 in DNA: TGTGCCAGTAGTAACCCCTCGGGGGGCGGGCTTGCCTACGAGCAGTACTTC. This codes for CASSNPSGGGLAYEQYF.

The CDR3 here is CASSQDRVDEQFF. The CDR3 region has the DNA TGTGCCAGCAGCCAAGACAGGGTGGATGAGCAGTTCTTC. This chain links TRBV5-4 with TRBJ2-1; the match to TRBD1 covers 7 bases. The CDR3 is 13 residues long. V trimming: 4 bases; J trimming: 8 bases; junction bases outside the gene matches: 6. Germline V gene sequence: CDR1 SGHNT, CDR2 YYREEE (reference sequence).

The V call is TRBV9, the J call TRBJ2-7, with TRBD1 identical over 8 bases. Trimming removed 3 bases from V and 4 bases from J; junction bases left unmatched: 9. Germline values: CDR1 SGDLS, CDR2 YYNGEE. This CDR3 contains 15 residues. The CDR3 is CASSAVGTGAYEQYF. The CDR3 DNA follows: TGTGCCAGCAGCGCTGTAGGGACAGGCGCTTACGAGCAGTACTTC.

This clone has a handful of counts. The V call is TRBV5-6, the J call TRBJ1-3; a weak D match, TRBD1 (6 bases). The CDR3 has 15 residues. Trimming removed 4 bases at V and 3 bases at J, with 14 bases between. Germline CDR1 SGHDT, CDR2 YYEEEE. In DNA form, the CDR3 reads TGTGCCAGCAGCGGGACATCAACGCGTGGAAACACCATATATTTT. Encoded protein: CASSGTSTRGNTIYF.

The chain carries TRBV10-3 and TRBJ2-3, with 11 bases fitting TRBD2. The V gene's germline CDR1 is ENHRY and CDR2 SYGVKD. The CDR3 loop spans 17 amino acids. The V segment lost 4 bases and the J segment 4 bases; nucleotides outside the gene matches: 10. CDR3 sequence: CAISGLFSGGAPDTQYF. The DNA for the CDR3 is TGTGCCATCAGTGGACTTTTTAGCGGGGGGGCCCCAGATACGCAGTATTTT.

V usage is TRBV7-8 and J usage is TRBJ1-1; tentatively, D is TRBD1 (5 bases). The CDR3 is 14 amino acids. V was cut by 3 bases and J by 11 bases, with 19 bases left in between. Looked up from germline, CDR1 is SGHVS and CDR2 is FQNEAQ. The CDR3 DNA sequence: TGTGCCAGCAGCTTTTTGTGGCAGGGAGGAGTTGCTTTCTTT. Translation gives CASSFLWQGGVAFF.

The V gene is TRBV19, the J gene TRBJ2-2; TRBD2 matches at 7 bases. With V trimmed by 6 bases and J by 0 bases, 7 bases remained unmatched. Germline V gene sequence: CDR1 LNHDA, CDR2 SQIVND (reference sequence). The CDR3 loop spans 16 amino acids. The CDR3 region has the DNA TGTGCCAGTAGCCTTAATAGCGGGTCGAACACCGGGGAGCTGTTTTTT. Residues: CASSLNSGSNTGELFF.